The clone carrying this T cell receptor beta chain showed up just a few times. No antigen is known for it. This PCR relied on a set of 60 Vbeta primers and 13 Jbeta primers. Using immunoSEQ multiplex PCR, the repertoire was profiled, and TCRdb retains in-frame clones only, with some absent. The sample has about 180,000 clones; about 80% are singletons. This sample was taken from a study of cytomegalovirus exposure and HLA in healthy donors. Whole-study findings and limits: Within a later analysis, the majority of CMV-associated TCR beta chains appeared HLA-restricted.

Sequencing was carried out using PBMCs. The TCR sequence derives from a man between 60 and 70 years old in good health and CMV-seronegative.

The CDR3, as DNA: TGCGCCAGCAGCCAAGTATTTATGAACACTGAAGCTTTCTTT. It specifies CASSQVFMNTEAFF. The chain carries TRBV4-1 and TRBJ1-1; D not resolved. This CDR3 region has 14 residues. Trimming pared 1 base from V and 0 bases from J, leaving 6 bases between. Germline V CDR1 and CDR2: MGHRA, YSYEKL.